Listed here are 21 T cell receptor beta chains from one sample, sequenced in a study of cytomegalovirus exposure and HLA in healthy donors. Primers: 60 Vbeta forward and 13 Jbeta reverse. TCRdb's table, derived via immunoSEQ multiplex PCR, lists solely in-frame clones and lacks some. The table has 140,000 to 150,000 clones, roughly 75% seen once. Sequencing used PBMCs. Receptors originate from a female donor in good health and CMV-seronegative.

This clone was counted a single time. The V gene is TRBV7-8, the J gene TRBJ1-1; D is unclear. This CDR3 is 13 amino acids long. V dropped 3 bases and J dropped 4 bases, with 9 bases sitting between them. Germline lookup yields CDR1 SGHVS and CDR2 FQNEAQ. CDR3 DNA: TGTGCCAGCAGCTTCGGAGGCGGCACTGAAGCTTTCTTT. As protein: CASSFGGGTEAFF.

The chain uses TRBV5-4 and TRBJ1-2; D might be TRBD1 (5 bases). CDR3 length: 14 residues. CDR1 and CDR2 from the germline V gene are SGHNT and YYREEE (reference sequence). Trimming cost V 3 bases and J 1 base, with 10 bases left between them. CDR3 nucleotides: TGTGCCAGCAGCTCAGACAGAGTTAACTATGGCTACACCTTC. Translation gives CASSSDRVNYGYTF.

The rearrangement links TRBV7-8 to TRBJ2-1; TRBD2 is a possible D gene (6 bases). V shed 3 bases and J shed 4 bases, with 7 bases lying between them. CDR1 and CDR2 (germline): SGHVS, FQNEAQ. The CDR3 runs to 13 residues. Here the CDR3 reads CASSFGGYNEQFF. CDR3 nucleotide sequence: TGTGCCAGCAGCTTCGGGGGTTACAATGAGCAGTTCTTC. Filled out from reference TRBV7-8 and TRBJ2-1, the complete variable domain reads GAGVSQSPRYKVAKRGQDVALRCDPISGHVSLFWYQQALGQGPEFLTYFQNEAQLDKSGLPSDRFFAERPEGSVSTLKIQRTQQEDSAVYLCASSFGGYNEQFFGPGTRLTVL.

The genes are TRBV5-4 and TRBJ1-1; D may be TRBD1 (5 bases). The CDR3 covers 15 residues. Per germline, CDR1 SGHNT and CDR2 YYREEE (reference sequence). V was trimmed by 4 bases and J by 4 bases, leaving 17 bases between them. CDR3 sequence (DNA): TGTGCCAGCAGCCGACGGACTCCGGGGGTCACTGAAGCTTTCTTT. Translation: CASSRRTPGVTEAFF.

The chain links TRBV29-1 to TRBJ2-5; tentatively, D is TRBD2 (6 bases). Germline-derived CDR1 and CDR2 are SQVTM and ANQGSEA. V was cut by 6 bases and J by 2 bases, with 16 bases left in between. The CDR3 sequence is 14 residues long. The CDR3: CSVAMGGSQETQYF. CDR3 nucleotides: TGCAGCGTCGCCATGGGGGGATCGCAAGAGACCCAGTACTTC.

The chain couples TRBV5-5 to TRBJ1-5, with TRBD1 matching 7 bases. The CDR3 has 13 residues. The V gene end was trimmed by 5 bases and the J gene end by 4 bases; junction bases not matched to a gene: 3. The germline CDR1 and CDR2 sequences are SGHKS and YYEKEE (reference sequence). The CDR3 loop reads CASRLQGNQPQHF. CDR3 nucleotides: TGTGCCAGCAGGCTACAGGGGAATCAGCCCCAGCATTTT.

The chain is built from TRBV2 and TRBJ2-5; TRBD2 is a possible D gene (6 bases). The J call is doubtful: the DNA matches TRBJ2-7 better. The germline V gene has CDR1 SNHLY and CDR2 FYNNEI. The CDR3 covers 12 residues. In DNA, the CDR3 is TGTGCCAGCAGGCGGGACGGCTACGAGCAGTACTTC. Encoded protein: CASRRDGYEQYF.

The chain recombines TRBV7-9 with TRBJ1-3; maybe TRBD1 (5 bases). The V gene's germline CDR1 is SEHNR and CDR2 FQNEAQ (reference sequence). The CDR3 length is 16 residues. V was shortened by 5 bases and J by 0 bases, with 14 bases between the two germline ends. The CDR3 sequence: CASSHLVTGSGNTIYF. The CDR3 region has the DNA TGTGCCAGCAGCCATCTGGTCACAGGCTCTGGAAACACCATATATTTT.

The V call is TRBV29-1, the J call TRBJ1-2, with TRBD1 matching 11 bases. With 7 bases clipped from V and 7 bases from J, the junction kept 2 bases outside the gene matches. CDR1 is SQVTM and CDR2 is ANQGSEA in the germline V gene. This CDR3 spans 11 amino acids. The CDR3 sequence: CSAGTGGGYTF. For the CDR3, the DNA is TGCAGCGCCGGGACAGGGGGTGGCTACACCTTC.

V and J are TRBV6-1 and TRBJ2-7; D is undetermined. Between the trimmed V and J ends, which lost 2 bases and 2 bases, there was a span of 13 bases. Germline CDR1 and CDR2: MNHNS and SASEGT. CDR3 length equals 15 residues. The CDR3 DNA is TGTGCCAGCAGTGAAAGCTTGAGCGAAGCCTACGAGCAGTACTTC. The encoded protein is CASSESLSEAYEQYF.

This sequence joins TRBV29-1 and TRBJ1-1; TRBD1 might be the D (5 bases). This CDR3 is built from 14 residues. In germline, CDR1 is SQVTM, CDR2 ANQGSEA. V dropped 4 bases and J dropped 0 bases, with 12 bases sitting between them. CDR3 sequence (DNA): TGCAGCGTTGTTCAGCAAGGGGTGAACACTGAAGCTTTCTTT. Translation: CSVVQQGVNTEAFF. Complete variable domain (other parts from reference TRBV29-1 and TRBJ1-1): SAVISQKPSRDICQRGTSLTIQCQVDSQVTMMFWYRQQPGQSLTLIATANQGSEATYESGFVIDKFPISRPNLTFSTLTVSNMSPEDSSIYLCSVVQQGVNTEAFFGQGTRLTVV.

The genes are TRBV5-3 and TRBJ1-5, with D perhaps TRBD1 (6 bases). TRBV5-3 is an open reading frame whose function is uncertain. Trimming left V 4 bases short and J 6 bases short, with 17 bases between. The CDR3 is 15 amino acids. CDR3 sequence reads: CARSLSCTGFQPQHF. CDR3 DNA sequence: TGTGCCAGAAGCCTGTCATGTACAGGGTTTCAGCCCCAGCATTTT.

V is TRBV7-2 and J is TRBJ2-2; 8 bases match TRBD1. The CDR3 is 17 amino acids. Germline V gene lookup returns CDR1 SGHTA and CDR2 FQGNSA. Germline trimming cut 3 bases from V and 0 bases from J; bases unmatched to any gene: 6. Here the CDR3 DNA reads TGTGCCAGCAGCTTTCGGACAGGGCTGACGAACACCGGGGAGCTGTTTTTT. Translated: CASSFRTGLTNTGELFF.

The rearrangement joins TRBV6-6 to TRBJ1-2, with 7 bases aligning to TRBD1. V was clipped by 6 bases and J by 6 bases; unmatched bases: 7. This CDR3 has 13 amino acids. CDR1 and CDR2 (germline): MNHNY, SVGAGI (reference sequence). The CDR3 DNA sequence: TGTGCCAGCAGCCATTACGGACAGGATGGCTACACCTTC. It is translated as CASSHYGQDGYTF.

V gene TRBV6-5 combines with J gene TRBJ2-1; TRBD2 matches at 16 bases. Looked up from germline, CDR1 is MNHEY and CDR2 is SVGAGI. This CDR3 is 16 amino acids long. V gave up 4 bases and J gave up 5 bases; unmatched junction bases: 2. The CDR3 DNA reads TGTGCCAGCAGTTGGGGACTAGCGGGAGGGAACAATGAGCAGTTCTTC. It specifies CASSWGLAGGNNEQFF.

This sequence joins TRBV10-1 and TRBJ2-1; 7 bases map to TRBD2. After removal of 4 bases from V and 7 bases from J, the junction contained 7 bases not matched to a gene. CDR1 is WNHNN, CDR2 SYGVQD, per germline (reference sequence). This CDR3 spans 14 amino acids. The CDR3 DNA sequence: TGCGCCAGCAGTGCCTCGATGGGGGGGAATGAGCAGTTCTTC. It translates to CASSASMGGNEQFF.

The chain uses TRBV19 and TRBJ1-4; possible D gene TRBD1, 5 bases. Trimming cost V 3 bases and J 4 bases, with 9 bases left between them. CDR3 length equals 14 residues. Germline-derived CDR1 and CDR2 are LNHDA and SQIVND (reference sequence). The CDR3 spells CASSMGQFNEKLFF. The DNA of the CDR3 is TGTGCCAGTAGTATGGGGCAGTTTAATGAAAAACTGTTTTTT.

The chain employs TRBV6-1 and TRBJ1-1; D uncertain. The length of the CDR3 is 16 residues. Germline V gene sequence: CDR1 MNHNS, CDR2 SASEGT. V shed 3 bases and J shed 1 base, with 15 bases lying between them. The CDR3 bases are TGTGCCAGCAGTGATTGGCGGGCAGGACCGAACACTGAAGCTTTCTTT. Residues: CASSDWRAGPNTEAFF.

This clone was seen just once. The genes are TRBV5-4 and TRBJ2-3, with TRBD2 matching 9 bases. The CDR3 contains 15 residues. Germline trimming cut 0 bases from V and 6 bases from J; bases unmatched to any gene: 5. Per the germline V gene, CDR1 is SGHNT and CDR2 is YYREEE (reference sequence). The CDR3 DNA reads TGTGCCAGCAGCTTGGGTCTAGCGGGAACCGATACGCAGTATTTT. Translation gives CASSLGLAGTDTQYF. The complete variable domain, with remaining parts taken from reference TRBV5-4 and TRBJ2-3, reads ETGVTQSPTHLIKTRGQQVTLRCSSQSGHNTVSWYQQALGQGPQFIFQYYREEENGRGNFPPRFSGLQFPNYSSELNVNALELDDSALYLCASSLGLAGTDTQYFGPGTRLTVL.

Notes on this clone: Other DNA sequences within the sample encode an identical CDR3. V usage is TRBV19 and J usage is TRBJ1-2; 8 bases are a match to TRBD1. CDR1 and CDR2 (germline): LNHDA, SQIVND (reference sequence). This CDR3 has 14 amino acids. J was trimmed by 6 bases and V by 3 bases; bases with no gene match: 6. DNA for the CDR3: TGTGCCAGTAGTATCCGGCAGGGGGCAGATGGCTACACCTTC. It translates to CASSIRQGADGYTF.

The chain couples TRBV29-1 to TRBJ1-1; 9 bases fit TRBD1. The germline CDR1 and CDR2 sequences are SQVTM and ANQGSEA. The CDR3 is made up of 12 amino acids. V shed 5 bases, J shed 7 bases, and the junction held 5 bases outside the gene matches. CDR3 in DNA: TGCAGCGTTCGGACAGGGGCCCGTGAAGCTTTCTTT. This codes for CSVRTGAREAFF.